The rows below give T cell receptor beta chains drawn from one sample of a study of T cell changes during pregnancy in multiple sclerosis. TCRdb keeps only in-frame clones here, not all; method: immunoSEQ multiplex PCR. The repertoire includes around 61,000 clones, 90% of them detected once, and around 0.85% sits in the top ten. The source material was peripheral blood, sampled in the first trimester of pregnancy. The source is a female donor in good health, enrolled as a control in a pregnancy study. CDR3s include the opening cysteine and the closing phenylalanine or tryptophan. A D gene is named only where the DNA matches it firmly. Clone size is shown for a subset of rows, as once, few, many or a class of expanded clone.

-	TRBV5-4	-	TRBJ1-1	TGTGCCAGCAGCGCAGGAAGCACTGAAGCTTTCTTT	CASSAGSTEAFF
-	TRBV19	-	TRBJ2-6	TGTGCCAGTAAGGGGGTTGACAGCTCTGGGGCCAACGTCCTGACTTTC	CASKGVDSSGANVLTF
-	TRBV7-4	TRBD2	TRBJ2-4	TGTGCCAGCAGCCGCTTTGGGATAGCGGGGGCCTACTTAGCCAAAAACATTCAGTACTTC	CASSRFGIAGAYLAKNIQYF
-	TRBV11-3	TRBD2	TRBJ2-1	TGTGCCAGCAGCCTACCGACTAGCGGGGGTCACAATGAGCAGTTCTTC	CASSLPTSGGHNEQFF
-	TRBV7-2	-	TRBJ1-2	TGTGCCAGCAGCTCCCGGTCAGGGGAGGGAAGCTACACCTTC	CASSSRSGEGSYTF
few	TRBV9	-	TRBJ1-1	TGTGCCAGCAGCTCATCGAACACTGAAGCTTTCTTT	CASSSSNTEAFF
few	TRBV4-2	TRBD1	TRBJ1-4	TGTGCCAGCAGCTCCAGACAGGGGGCGAGGGAAAAACTGTTTTTT	CASSSRQGAREKLFF
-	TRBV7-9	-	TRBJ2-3	TGTGCCAGCAGCTTAGTGGGTCGGGCAGATACGCAGTATTTT	CASSLVGRADTQYF
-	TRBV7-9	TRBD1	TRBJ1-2	TGTGCCAGCAGCCCCGGGAAGGGGGCGAGGGATGGCTACACCTTC	CASSPGKGARDGYTF
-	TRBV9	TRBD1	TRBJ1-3	TGTGCCAGCAGCCAGGGACAGGCTCCGGCTGGAAACACCATATATTTT	CASSQGQAPAGNTIYF
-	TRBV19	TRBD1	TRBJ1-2	TGTGCCAGTAGTCGTCAGGGGGCGGGGGGCTACACCTTC	CASSRQGAGGYTF
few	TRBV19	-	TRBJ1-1	TGTGCCAGTAGCACTACCGCGGACACTGAAGCTTTCTTT	CASSTTADTEAFF
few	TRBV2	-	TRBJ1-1	TGTGCCAGCAGTCGGGGGGAAGCTTCTGAAGCTTTCTTT	CASSRGEASEAFF
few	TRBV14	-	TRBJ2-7	TGTGCCAGCAGCCAAGATCTAGGACACCAAGGGGATGAGCAGTACTTC	CASSQDLGHQGDEQYF
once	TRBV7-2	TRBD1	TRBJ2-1	TGTGCCAGCAGCTTCATTCCGGGACAGGGGGCGAATGAGCAGTTCTTC	CASSFIPGQGANEQFF
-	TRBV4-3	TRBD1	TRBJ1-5	TGCGCCAGCAGCCAAGCCCACAGGGGCGGGAATCAGCCCCAGCATTTT	CASSQAHRGGNQPQHF
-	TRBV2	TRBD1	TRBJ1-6	TGTGCCAGCAGTCAAAGTAGACAGGGAAATTCACCCCTCCACTTT	CASSQSRQGNSPLHF
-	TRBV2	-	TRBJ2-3	TGTGCCAGCGGAGGGCGGGACAGCACAGATACGCAGTATTTT	CASGGRDSTDTQYF
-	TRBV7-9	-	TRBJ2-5	TGTGCCAGCAGCTTAGATCCAGTACAAGAGACCCAGTACTTC	CASSLDPVQETQYF
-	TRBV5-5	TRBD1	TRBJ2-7	TGTGCCAGCAGCACAAGACAGGGGGACCACGAGCAGTACTTC	CASSTRQGDHEQYF
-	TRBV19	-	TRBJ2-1	TGTGCCAGTAGTATAGGGGCATCCAGGGGCCTCTCCTACAATGAGCAGTTCTTC	CASSIGASRGLSYNEQFF
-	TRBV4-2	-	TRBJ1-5	TGTGCCAGCAGCCACGCCTATTTGGGGCAGGGGATTGTGTCGTCCGATCAGCCCCAGCATTTT	CASSHAYLGQGIVSSDQPQHF
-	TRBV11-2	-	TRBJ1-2	TGTGCCAGCAGCCAGGCGGGCTATGGCTACACCTTC	CASSQAGYGYTF
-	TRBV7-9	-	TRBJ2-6	TGTGCCAGCAGCTTATCTCGAACGACAGCATCTGGGGCCAACGTCCTGACTTTC	CASSLSRTTASGANVLTF
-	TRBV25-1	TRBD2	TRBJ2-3	TGTGCCAGCAGTGTGGCGGGGGGTTCAGATACGCAGTATTTT	CASSVAGGSDTQYF
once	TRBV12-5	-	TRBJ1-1	TGTGCTAGTAGCCTCCTCATGAACACTGAAGCTTTCTTT	CASSLLMNTEAFF
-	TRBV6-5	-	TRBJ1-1	TGTGCCAGCAGTGCTGGGCCTCCTAAAGCTTTCTTT	CASSAGPPKAFF
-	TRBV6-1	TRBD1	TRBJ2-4	TGTGCCAGCGGACGGAGGGGGACAGGGGAAAACATTCAGTACTTC	CASGRRGTGENIQYF
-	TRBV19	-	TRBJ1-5	TGTGCCAGTAGTGTAGCTACAGGGACATGGGCTCAGCCCCAGCATTTT	CASSVATGTWAQPQHF
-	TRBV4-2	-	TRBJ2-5	TGTGCCAGCAGCCAAGATCTGGGTAGCGTGGGGGAGACCCAGTACTTC	CASSQDLGSVGETQYF
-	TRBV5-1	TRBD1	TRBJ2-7	TGCGCCAGCAGCTTGGGAACCCCGGGACAGGGCAACCACGAGCAGTACTTC	CASSLGTPGQGNHEQYF
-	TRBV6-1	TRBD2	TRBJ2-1	TGTGCCAGCAGTGAAGAACCAGCGGGGTCGGATGAGCAGTTCTTC	CASSEEPAGSDEQFF
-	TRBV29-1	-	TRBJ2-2	TGCAGCGTTGAAGTAAGAGGACAGACCGGGGAGCTGTTTTTT	CSVEVRGQTGELFF
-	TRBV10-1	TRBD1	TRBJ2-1	TGCGCCAGCAGGACCTTAAAGGGACAGGGCTACAATGAGCAGTTCTTC	CASRTLKGQGYNEQFF
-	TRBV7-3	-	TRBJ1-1	TGTGCCAGCAGCCCAAATGGGGGGGCGAACACTGAAGCTTTCTTT	CASSPNGGANTEAFF
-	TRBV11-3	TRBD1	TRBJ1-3	TGTGCCAGCAGCCTGGGACAGGGGCCTGGAAACACCATATATTTT	CASSLGQGPGNTIYF
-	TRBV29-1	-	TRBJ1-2	TGCAGCGTTGGAAGGGGTTTGGCCTATGGCTACACCTTC	CSVGRGLAYGYTF
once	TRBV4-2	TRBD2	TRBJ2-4	TGTGCCAGCAGCCAAGGGCTAGCGGGGGACAAAAACATTCAGTACTTC	CASSQGLAGDKNIQYF
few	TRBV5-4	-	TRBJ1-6	TGTGCCAGCAGCTTGGACAGTAATTCACCCCTCCACTTT	CASSLDSNSPLHF
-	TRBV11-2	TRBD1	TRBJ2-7	TGTGCCAGCAGCCCACAGGGGGTGAGCTCCTACGAGCAGTACTTC	CASSPQGVSSYEQYF
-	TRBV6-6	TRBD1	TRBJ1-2	TGTGCCAGCAGCCTACAGGGGGGAATTAACTATGGCTACACCTTC	CASSLQGGINYGYTF